Shown below are 18 T cell receptor beta chains from a single sample sequenced in a study of CD8 T cells in Susac syndrome (dated by TCRdb to the late 2010s). Libraries came from the immunoSEQ multiplex PCR assay. RNA was extracted using the RNeasy kit, and about 0.5 to 1 ug of the RNA was reverse transcribed with random hexamers. TCRdb passed the public sequencing reads through fastp at Q25 and MiXCR, retaining productive beta sequences. Rows with a matching CDR3 protein are joined into one entry that keeps the most common DNA and genes. Recorded for this sample are 180,000 or so distinct CDR3 sequences; about 95% of them occurred a single time. The biggest ten clones account for roughly 0.094% of the sample. Sample: CD4+ T cells from PBMCs. The receptors were gathered from a human donor with multiple sclerosis.

The rearrangement links TRBV27 to TRBJ1-1, with TRBD1 identical over 12 bases. Germline CDR1 and CDR2: MNHEY and SMNVEV (reference sequence). This CDR3 has 17 amino acids. Trimming cost V 5 bases and J 0 bases; bases outside gene matches: 7. The CDR3 DNA reads TGTGCCAGCAGTACGAAGGGACAGGGGGCCATGAACACTGAAGCTTTCTTT. This encodes CASSTKGQGAMNTEAFF.

The chain carries TRBV2 and TRBJ2-5, with a tentative D call TRBD2 (6 bases). V shed 2 bases and J shed 1 base, with 11 bases lying between them. Germline V gene data show CDR1 as SNHLY and CDR2 as FYNNEI. This CDR3 region has 15 residues. The CDR3 bases are TGTGCCAGCAGTGAACTTGGGGGGTCCCAAGAGACCCAGTACTTC. This codes for CASSELGGSQETQYF. Looking up the rest from reference TRBV2 and TRBJ2-5 gives the full variable domain: EPEVTQTPSHQVTQMGQEVILRCVPISNHLYFYWYRQILGQKVEFLVSFYNNEISEKSEIFDDQFSVERPDGSNFTLKIRSTKLEDSAMYFCASSELGGSQETQYFGPGTRLLVL.

The chain is built from TRBV20-1 and TRBJ2-1, with 7 bases identical to TRBD2. This CDR3 contains 13 residues. CDR1 DFQATT and CDR2 SNEGSKA come from the germline V gene (reference sequence). V trimming: 7 bases; J trimming: 7 bases; junction bases outside the gene matches: 10. In nucleotides, the CDR3 is TGCAGTGAAATGGCGGGCGGGGGTAATGAGCAGTTCTTC. It is translated as CSEMAGGGNEQFF.

This rearrangement joins TRBV9 to TRBJ1-5; tentatively, D is TRBD1 (5 bases). CDR3 length: 15 amino acids. Trimming removed 3 bases at V and 0 bases at J, with 10 bases between. The germline CDR1 and CDR2 sequences are SGDLS and YYNGEE. The CDR3 DNA is TGTGCCAGCAGCGCGACAGCAAATAGCAATCAGCCCCAGCATTTT. Its protein is CASSATANSNQPQHF.

The gene calls are TRBV20-1 and TRBJ2-3; 8 bases are a match to TRBD2. Trimming took 2 bases from V and 4 from J; bases not matched to a gene: 11. Germline-derived CDR1 and CDR2 are DFQATT and SNEGSKA (reference sequence). CDR3 size: 16 residues. The CDR3 protein is CSARPREREIADTQYF. For the CDR3, the DNA is TGCAGTGCTAGACCCCGGGAGCGGGAGATTGCAGATACGCAGTATTTT.

This rearrangement joins TRBV5-6 to TRBJ2-5, with no clear D. Germline values: CDR1 SGHDT, CDR2 YYEEEE. The CDR3 has 11 residues. V was trimmed by 5 bases and J by 3 bases, leaving 5 bases between them. The CDR3 DNA follows: TGTGCCAGCAGTTTGAAAGAGACCCAGTACTTC. Encoded protein: CASSLKETQYF. Full variable domain (outside the CDR3, taken from reference TRBV5-6 and TRBJ2-5): DAGVTQSPTHLIKTRGQQVTLRCSPKSGHDTVSWYQQALGQGPQFIFQYYEEEERQRGNFPDRFSGHQFPNYSSELNVNALLLGDSALYLCASSLKETQYFGPGTRLLVL.

This clonotype showed up just once. The chain has TRBV29-1 and TRBJ2-7, with 9 bases fitting TRBD1. Germline V gene lookup returns CDR1 SQVTM and CDR2 ANQGSEA. This CDR3 is built from 14 residues. V lost 4 bases to trimming and J lost 7 bases; unmatched junction nucleotides: 11. CDR3 DNA: TGCAGCGTTGGGTTCGGGGACAGGGACTATGAGCAGTACTTC. Its protein is CSVGFGDRDYEQYF.

The rearrangement uses TRBV3-1 and TRBJ1-2; perhaps TRBD1 as D (5 bases). The germline V and J ends were trimmed by 7 bases and 11 bases, with 20 bases remaining between them. Germline V gene sequence: CDR1 LGHDT, CDR2 YNNKEL (reference sequence). This CDR3 comprises 13 residues. In DNA form, the CDR3 reads TGTGCCAGCACCGACCAAGTGTATGGGGGATACACCTTC. This translates into CASTDQVYGGYTF.

This rearrangement joins TRBV7-2 to TRBJ2-5; D might be TRBD1 or TRBD2, each matching 5 bases. Trimming left V 3 bases short and J 4 bases short, with 12 bases between. Germline CDR1 is SGHTA and CDR2 is FQGNSA. This CDR3 region has 14 residues. CDR3 sequence reads: CASSLGMGRETQYF. The CDR3 DNA sequence: TGTGCCAGCAGCTTGGGGATGGGACGAGAGACCCAGTACTTC.

The chain links TRBV2 to TRBJ2-1, with unresolved D. The CDR3 consists of 14 residues. Germline assignment: CDR1 SNHLY and CDR2 FYNNEI. V lost 4 bases and J lost 7, with 14 bases in between. DNA of the CDR3: TGTGCCAGCAGTGTGTCGAGTAGGGTTAATGAGCAGTTCTTC. Protein product: CASSVSSRVNEQFF.

The rearrangement joins TRBV29-1 to TRBJ2-3, with 8 nucleotides matching TRBD2. The CDR3 spans 13 residues. V lost 3 bases and J lost 7; bases outside the gene matches: 6. Germline CDR1 and CDR2: SQVTM and ANQGSEA. The CDR3, as DNA: TGCAGCGTTGATCAAGCGGGAGAACATACGCAGTATTTT. Amino acid sequence: CSVDQAGEHTQYF.

The chain recombines TRBV12-2 with TRBJ1-4. TRBV12-2 corresponds to a pseudogene. CDR3 length: 12 residues. CDR3 loop: CASRLGGEKLFF. The CDR3 bases are TGTGCAAGTCGCTTAGGAGGAGAAAAACTGTTTTTT.

This chain uses TRBV20-1 with TRBJ1-1, with 7 bases matching TRBD1. V trimming: 5 bases; J trimming: 1 base; junction bases outside the gene matches: 4. Per the germline V gene, CDR1 is DFQATT and CDR2 is SNEGSKA (reference sequence). This CDR3 is 13 amino acids long. In nucleotides, the CDR3 is TGCAGTGCTCCTCGGACAGGGAACACTGAAGCTTTCTTT. This codes for CSAPRTGNTEAFF.

This clonotype was detected once. This chain joins TRBV20-1 and TRBJ2-6; D remains unclear. This CDR3 region has 13 residues. V lost 5 bases, J lost 2 bases, and 7 bases lay in between. Germline CDR1 reads DFQATT; CDR2 reads SNEGSKA (reference sequence). For the CDR3, the DNA is TGCAGTGCTTCTAGGGCTGGGGCCAACGTCCTGACTTTC. Translation: CSASRAGANVLTF.

DNA of the CDR3: TGTGCCAGCAGCCTAGGAGGGGGGAAGACCCAGTACTTC. Translation gives CASSLGGGKTQYF. This rearrangement joins TRBV14 to TRBJ2-5, with D perhaps TRBD1 or TRBD2 (6 bases each). Per the germline V gene, CDR1 is SGHDN and CDR2 is FVKESK. This CDR3 has 13 amino acids. The V end lost 4 bases, the J end lost 6 bases, and 12 bases lay between the germline ends. Complete variable domain (other parts from reference TRBV14 and TRBJ2-5): EAGVTQFPSHSVIEKGQTVTLRCDPISGHDNLYWYRRVMGKEIKFLLHFVKESKQDESGMPNNRFLAERTGGTYSTLKVQPAELEDSGVYFCASSLGGGKTQYFGPGTRLLVL.

The chain links TRBV7-9 to TRBJ1-3; TRBD1 might be the D (5 bases). Trimming pared 2 bases from V and 6 bases from J, leaving 8 bases between. This CDR3 has 13 amino acids. Looked up from germline, CDR1 is SEHNR and CDR2 is FQNEAQ (reference sequence). CDR3 DNA: TGTGCCAGCAGCTTAAGACAGCTAAACACCATATATTTT. Translation gives CASSLRQLNTIYF.

V and J are TRBV30 and TRBJ1-1; a possible D gene is TRBD1 (5 bases). CDR3 length equals 12 residues. The ends were cut back, 6 bases at V and 5 bases at J, with 13 bases in the middle. The germline V gene encodes CDR1 GTSNPN and CDR2 SVGIG (reference sequence). CDR3 region: CACDDRGTEAFF. The CDR3 DNA reads TGTGCCTGCGACGACCGGGGGACTGAAGCTTTCTTT.

The gene calls are TRBV7-9 and TRBJ2-2; D is unresolved. V dropped 8 bases and J dropped 1 base, with 5 bases sitting between them. The CDR3 contains 12 residues. The germline gives CDR1 SEHNR, CDR2 FQNEAQ (reference sequence). The CDR3, as DNA: TGTGCCAGCGACGGGAACACCGGGGAGCTGTTTTTT. As protein: CASDGNTGELFF.